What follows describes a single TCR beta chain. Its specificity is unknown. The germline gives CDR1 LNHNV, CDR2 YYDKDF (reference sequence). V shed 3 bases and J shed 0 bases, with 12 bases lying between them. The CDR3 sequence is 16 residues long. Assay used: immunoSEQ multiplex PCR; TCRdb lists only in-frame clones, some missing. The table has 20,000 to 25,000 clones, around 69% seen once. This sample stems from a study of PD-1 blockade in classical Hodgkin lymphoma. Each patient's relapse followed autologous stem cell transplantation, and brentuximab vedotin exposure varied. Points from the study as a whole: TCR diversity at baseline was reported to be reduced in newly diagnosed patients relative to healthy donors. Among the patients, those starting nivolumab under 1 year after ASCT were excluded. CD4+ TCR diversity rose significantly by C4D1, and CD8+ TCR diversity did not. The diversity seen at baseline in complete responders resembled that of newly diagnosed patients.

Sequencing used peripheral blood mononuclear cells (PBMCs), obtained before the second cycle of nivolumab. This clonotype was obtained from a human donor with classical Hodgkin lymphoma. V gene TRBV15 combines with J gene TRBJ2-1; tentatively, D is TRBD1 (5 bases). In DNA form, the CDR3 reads TGTGCCACCAGCAGCAGACAGTCGTTCTCCTACAATGAGCAGTTCTTC. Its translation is CATSSRQSFSYNEQFF.